The 2 T cell receptor beta chains reported below all come from one sample, sequenced in a study of cytomegalovirus exposure and HLA in healthy donors. PCR employed 60 Vbeta and 13 Jbeta primers. TCRdb's table, derived via immunoSEQ multiplex PCR, lists solely in-frame clones and lacks some. The table lists 95,000 to 130,000 clones, roughly four fifths of them singletons, with about 1.6% in the top ten. Sequencing input: PBMCs. These receptors came from a woman aged 18-29 years in good health and CMV-seronegative.

This chain's CDR3 is CASLRTEAFF. The CDR3 nucleotides are TGTGCCAGCCTGCGCACTGAAGCTTTCTTT. The rearrangement joins TRBV2 to TRBJ1-1; D unclear. Germline V gene lookup returns CDR1 SNHLY and CDR2 FYNNEI. Between the trimmed V and J ends, which lost 8 bases and 4 bases, there was a span of 5 bases. The CDR3 sequence is 10 residues long.

The chain combines TRBV5-1 with TRBJ2-7; no definite D call. This CDR3 comprises 11 residues. Germline V gene data show CDR1 as SGHRS and CDR2 as YFSETQ. Trimming took 0 bases from V and 5 from J, leaving 3 bases between them. The CDR3 DNA reads as TGCGCCAGCAGCTTGGCCGACGAGCAGTACTTC. It yields the protein CASSLADEQYF.